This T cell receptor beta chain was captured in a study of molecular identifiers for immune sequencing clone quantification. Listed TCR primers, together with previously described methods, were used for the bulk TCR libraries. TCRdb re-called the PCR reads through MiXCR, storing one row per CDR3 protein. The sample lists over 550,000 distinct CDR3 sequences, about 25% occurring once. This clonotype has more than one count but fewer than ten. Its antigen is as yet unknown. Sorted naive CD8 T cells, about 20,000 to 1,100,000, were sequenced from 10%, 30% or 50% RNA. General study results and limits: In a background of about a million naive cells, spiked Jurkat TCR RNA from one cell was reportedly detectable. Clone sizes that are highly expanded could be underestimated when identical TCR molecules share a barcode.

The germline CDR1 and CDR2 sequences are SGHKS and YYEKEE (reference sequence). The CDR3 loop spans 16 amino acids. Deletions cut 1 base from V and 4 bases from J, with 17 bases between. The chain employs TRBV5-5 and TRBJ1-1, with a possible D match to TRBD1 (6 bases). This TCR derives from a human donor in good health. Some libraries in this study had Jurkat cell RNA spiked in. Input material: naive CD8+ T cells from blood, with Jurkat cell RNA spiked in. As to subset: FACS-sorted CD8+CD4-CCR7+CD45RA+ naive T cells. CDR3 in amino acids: CASSLMAGVIGTEAFF. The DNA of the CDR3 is TGTGCCAGCAGCTTGATGGCAGGGGTGATTGGCACTGAAGCTTTCTTT.